The 27 T cell receptor beta chains in this list originate from one sample, sequenced in a study of early T cells in non-severe SARS-CoV-2 infection. MiXCR was run by TCRdb on the 5' RACE reads, yielding one entry per CDR3 protein. Here the sample spans approximately 71,000 distinct CDR3 sequences, around 13% being singletons. The material sequenced was whole blood. The receptor set was obtained from an adult who was a healthcare worker with PCR-confirmed SARS-CoV-2 infection or an uninfected control (not recorded which).

This clonotype was seen ten or more times. This rearrangement joins TRBV7-2 to TRBJ1-6; D uncertain. V shed 1 base and J shed 4 bases, with 2 bases lying between them. Germline V lookup: CDR1 SGHTA, CDR2 FQGNSA. This CDR3 spans 13 amino acids. The CDR3 coding sequence is TGTGCCAGCAGCTTAGGGTATAATTCACCCCTCCACTTT. It encodes CASSLGYNSPLHF.

This clonotype was seen a few times. The J gene is TRBJ1-5, the V gene TRBV5-4, with D hard to call. The V and J ends lost 0 bases and 5 bases respectively, with 12 bases between them. The CDR3 covers 15 residues. Germline-derived CDR1 and CDR2 are SGHNT and YYREEE (reference sequence). The CDR3 protein is CASSLDARVDQPQHF. CDR3 sequence (DNA): TGTGCCAGCAGCTTGGATGCCCGGGTGGATCAGCCCCAGCATTTT.

This clonotype came up a few times. The CDR3 DNA is TGCAGTGGTCGAGGGGGTAGGAATGAGCAGTTCTTC. Translated: CSGRGGRNEQFF. V usage is TRBV20-1 and J usage is TRBJ2-1, with D possibly being TRBD1 (6 bases). Per the germline V gene, CDR1 is DFQATT and CDR2 is SNEGSKA (reference sequence). V dropped 7 bases and J dropped 7 bases, with 14 bases sitting between them. This CDR3 has 12 amino acids.

This clonotype was counted between two and nine times. CDR3 sequence reads: CASSPGTGSSLEQFF. Here the CDR3 DNA reads TGTGCCAGCAGCCCAGGGACAGGGTCATCTCTTGAGCAGTTCTTC. The chain carries TRBV7-9 and TRBJ2-1; 9 bases are shared with TRBD1. This CDR3 region has 15 residues. V gave up 5 bases and J gave up 9 bases; unmatched junction bases: 11. The V gene's germline CDR1 is SEHNR and CDR2 FQNEAQ (reference sequence).

The chain uses TRBV5-1 and TRBJ2-3; D gene unclear. Trimming removed 7 bases from V and 4 bases from J, with 7 bases in between. Germline CDR1 is SGHRS and CDR2 is YFSETQ. The CDR3 has 11 residues. The CDR3: CASQGPDTQYF. The CDR3 DNA sequence: TGCGCCAGCCAAGGGCCAGATACGCAGTATTTT.

This clonotype was detected only a few times. The CDR3 here is CASSFAAAGAHGQETQYF. CDR3 DNA sequence: TGTGCCAGCAGCTTCGCTGCAGCGGGGGCGCACGGGCAAGAGACCCAGTACTTC. V gene TRBV7-9 combines with J gene TRBJ2-5; 8 nucleotides line up with TRBD2. Germline CDR1 is SEHNR and CDR2 is FQNEAQ (reference sequence). The ends lost 3 bases at V and 2 bases at J; junction bases unmatched: 14. The CDR3 extends over 18 amino acids.

In its sample, this clonotype was seen a few times. The gene calls are TRBV20-1 and TRBJ2-7, with 8 bases fitting TRBD1. The CDR3 has 15 amino acids. V lost 3 bases to trimming and J lost 6 bases; unmatched junction nucleotides: 13. CDR1 and CDR2 (germline): DFQATT, SNEGSKA (reference sequence). In nucleotides, the CDR3 is TGCAGTGCTAGCGACGCGGGACAGGCTCCCGCCGAGCAGTACTTC. Protein product: CSASDAGQAPAEQYF.

In this sample, this clonotype turned up many times. J is TRBJ2-7 and V is TRBV19, with D possibly matching TRBD1 (6 bases). Looked up from germline, CDR1 is LNHDA and CDR2 is SQIVND (reference sequence). Trimming shortened V by 0 bases and J by 4 bases, and 13 bases separated the two germline ends. CDR3 length: 15 amino acids. The CDR3 loop is CASSIERQAIYEQYF. For the CDR3, the DNA is TGTGCCAGTAGTATAGAACGACAGGCGATTTACGAGCAGTACTTC.

The V call is TRBV28, the J call TRBJ2-3; D is unresolved. The CDR3 covers 12 residues. V lost 3 bases and J 7 bases, leaving 8 bases between the germline ends. Germline V gene data show CDR1 as MDHEN and CDR2 as SYDVKM. CDR3 in amino acids: CASSLNRYTQYF. In DNA, the CDR3 is TGTGCCAGCAGTTTGAATCGGTATACGCAGTATTTT.

This clonotype has a handful of counts. V gene TRBV29-1 combines with J gene TRBJ1-1; D is perhaps TRBD1 (5 bases). Germline V gene lookup returns CDR1 SQVTM and CDR2 ANQGSEA. V dropped 7 bases and J dropped 4 bases, with 16 bases sitting between them. CDR3 length: 13 residues. This CDR3 is CSGCQGPGTEAFF. In DNA, the CDR3 is TGCAGCGGGTGTCAGGGTCCGGGCACTGAAGCTTTCTTT.

The rearrangement joins TRBV14 to TRBJ2-1; D is undetermined. CDR3 size: 14 residues. V lost 3 bases, J lost 4 bases, and 10 bases lay in between. Germline CDR1 is SGHDN and CDR2 is FVKESK. The CDR3 region is CASSHTDQYNEQFF. CDR3 DNA: TGTGCCAGCAGCCATACAGACCAATACAATGAGCAGTTCTTC. The variable domain in full, with the rest retrieved from reference TRBV14 and TRBJ2-1, is EAGVTQFPSHSVIEKGQTVTLRCDPISGHDNLYWYRRVMGKEIKFLLHFVKESKQDESGMPNNRFLAERTGGTYSTLKVQPAELEDSGVYFCASSHTDQYNEQFFGPGTRLTVL.

This clonotype came up many times. This rearrangement joins TRBV5-6 to TRBJ2-2; no clear D gene. Germline CDR1 reads SGHDT; CDR2 reads YYEEEE. Trimming stripped 0 bases from V and 1 base from J, with 13 bases between. The CDR3 sequence is 17 residues long. The CDR3 bases are TGTGCCAGCAGCTTGGTAAAACGATCGGGGAACACCGGGGAGCTGTTTTTT. This translates into CASSLVKRSGNTGELFF.

The chain combines TRBV5-6 with TRBJ1-1; no reliable D call. Trimming cost V 2 bases and J 4 bases, with 3 bases left between them. The CDR3 loop spans 11 amino acids. Germline lookup yields CDR1 SGHDT and CDR2 YYEEEE. The CDR3 nucleotides are TGTGCCAGCAGCTTTGTCACTGAAGCTTTCTTT. It encodes CASSFVTEAFF. The entire variable domain, with the rest obtained from reference TRBV5-6 and TRBJ1-1, is as follows: DAGVTQSPTHLIKTRGQQVTLRCSPKSGHDTVSWYQQALGQGPQFIFQYYEEEERQRGNFPDRFSGHQFPNYSSELNVNALLLGDSALYLCASSFVTEAFFGQGTRLTVV.

This clonotype has more than one count but fewer than ten. The chain joins TRBV6-1 to TRBJ1-1; D unclear. This CDR3 spans 15 amino acids. In germline, CDR1 is MNHNS, CDR2 SASEGT. V was clipped by 3 bases and J by 4 bases, with 15 bases between them. The DNA of the CDR3 is TGTGCCAGCAGTGAGGTGCAACCGGAAGCCACTGAAGCTTTCTTT. Translating it yields CASSEVQPEATEAFF.

This clonotype was seen ten or more times. V usage is TRBV5-1 and J usage is TRBJ2-7; perhaps TRBD1 as D (6 bases). This CDR3 spans 12 amino acids. Germline values: CDR1 SGHRS, CDR2 YFSETQ. V shed 4 bases and J shed 5 bases, with 10 bases lying between them. The CDR3 coding sequence is TGCGCCAGCAGCATCAGGGGCGACGAGCAGTACTTC. Its translation: CASSIRGDEQYF.

This clonotype was seen only once. The chain is built from TRBV20-1 and TRBJ2-1, with a tentative D call TRBD1 (6 bases). The CDR3 loop spans 12 amino acids. CDR1 DFQATT and CDR2 SNEGSKA come from the germline V gene (reference sequence). Trimming removed 3 bases at V and 5 bases at J, with 8 bases between. The chain's CDR3 is CSARGTNNEQFF. DNA for the CDR3: TGCAGTGCTAGGGGGACAAACAATGAGCAGTTCTTC.

This clonotype was recorded only once. The chain recombines TRBV6-5 with TRBJ2-7; 10 bases fit TRBD1. Trimming took 5 bases from V and 4 from J; bases not matched to a gene: 8. The CDR3 is 15 amino acids. The germline gives CDR1 MNHEY, CDR2 SVGAGI. The CDR3 reads CASSTGTGAQYEQYF. CDR3 coding DNA: TGTGCCAGCAGTACAGGGACAGGGGCCCAATACGAGCAGTACTTC.

The chain recombines TRBV3-1 with TRBJ1-5, with D maybe TRBD1 (5 bases). Germline V lookup: CDR1 LGHDT, CDR2 YNNKEL (reference sequence). V dropped 5 bases and J dropped 0 bases, with 8 bases sitting between them. The CDR3 has 14 residues. The CDR3 nucleotides read TGTGCCAGCAGCACAGGCCTTAGCAATCAGCCCCAGCATTTT. This sequence encodes CASSTGLSNQPQHF.

The chain combines TRBV7-2 with TRBJ2-1, with D hard to call. V was cut by 3 bases and J by 0 bases, with 9 bases left in between. The CDR3 spans 15 residues. CDR1 and CDR2 (germline): SGHTA, FQGNSA. Here the CDR3 reads CASSLGGRSYNEQFF. CDR3 bases: TGTGCCAGCAGCTTGGGCGGACGCTCCTACAATGAGCAGTTCTTC.

This clonotype was counted at least ten times. This chain links TRBV18 with TRBJ2-7, with D hard to call. CDR1 and CDR2 (germline): KGHSH, LQKENI. This CDR3 is 14 amino acids long. V gave up 6 bases and J gave up 2 bases, with 14 bases separating them. DNA for the CDR3: TGTGCCAGCTCCCCGCGGCCAGTCCCCTACGAGCAGTACTTC. Its translation is CASSPRPVPYEQYF.

This chain links TRBV12-3 or TRBV12-4 with TRBJ2-7; D may be TRBD1 (5 bases). The CDR3 spans 13 residues. V was trimmed by 4 bases and J by 3 bases, leaving 10 bases between them. In nucleotides, the CDR3 is TGTGCCAGCAGTTATACAGGTTTCTACGAGCAGTACTTC. Translation gives CASSYTGFYEQYF.

V gene TRBV5-1 combines with J gene TRBJ2-3, with TRBD2 identical over 11 bases. CDR3 length: 16 residues. Unmatched junction bases numbered 2, after V lost 2 bases and J lost 0 bases. Germline V gene lookup returns CDR1 SGHRS and CDR2 YFSETQ. The CDR3 DNA is TGCGCCAGCAGCTTACTAGCGGGGGCTAGCACAGATACGCAGTATTTT. Residues: CASSLLAGASTDTQYF.

This clonotype has ten or more counts. The CDR3 sequence: CSAKKGSSDGYTF. In DNA form, the CDR3 reads TGCAGTGCTAAGAAGGGCAGTTCAGATGGCTACACCTTC. V gene TRBV20-1 combines with J gene TRBJ1-2; D is ambiguous. The CDR3 sequence is 13 residues long. Trimming shortened V by 4 bases and J by 6 bases, and 15 bases separated the two germline ends. From germline, CDR1 is DFQATT and CDR2 SNEGSKA (reference sequence).

In this sample, this clonotype turned up many times. V and J are TRBV29-1 and TRBJ2-4; no firm D call. The ends were cut back, 4 bases at V and 4 bases at J, with 5 bases in the middle. The germline CDR1 and CDR2 sequences are SQVTM and ANQGSEA. The CDR3 is 11 residues long. CDR3 in amino acids: CSVGEKNIQYF. The CDR3, as DNA: TGCAGCGTTGGAGAGAAAAACATTCAGTACTTC.

CDR3 loop: CASSSHTGRQGAKNEQFF. Written as DNA, the CDR3 is TGTGCCAGCAGCTCCCATACAGGACGACAGGGGGCTAAGAATGAGCAGTTCTTC. The V gene is TRBV9, the J gene TRBJ2-1; 10 positions match TRBD1. The V segment lost 4 bases and the J segment 7 bases; nucleotides outside the gene matches: 17. The CDR3 consists of 18 residues. Germline V CDR1 and CDR2: SGDLS, YYNGEE.

This clonotype was recorded at least ten times. This sequence joins TRBV6-6 and TRBJ1-6; tentatively, D is TRBD1 (6 bases). The V gene's germline CDR1 is MNHNY and CDR2 SVGAGI (reference sequence). This CDR3 comprises 14 residues. V lost 6 bases to trimming and J lost 6 bases, with 12 bases between them. The CDR3 nucleotides are TGTGCCAGCAGCCGGACAGAGGGTAATTCACCCCTCCACTTT. Its translation is CASSRTEGNSPLHF.

The chain combines TRBV4-2 with TRBJ2-6, with D maybe TRBD2 (6 bases). CDR1 and CDR2 from the germline V gene are LGHNA and YNFKEQ. This CDR3 contains 19 residues. Trimming took 2 bases from V and 0 from J, leaving 17 bases between them. The CDR3 spells CASSQFRGTTSSGANVLTF. CDR3 coding DNA: TGTGCCAGCAGCCAATTCCGGGGGACCACAAGCTCTGGGGCCAACGTCCTGACTTTC.